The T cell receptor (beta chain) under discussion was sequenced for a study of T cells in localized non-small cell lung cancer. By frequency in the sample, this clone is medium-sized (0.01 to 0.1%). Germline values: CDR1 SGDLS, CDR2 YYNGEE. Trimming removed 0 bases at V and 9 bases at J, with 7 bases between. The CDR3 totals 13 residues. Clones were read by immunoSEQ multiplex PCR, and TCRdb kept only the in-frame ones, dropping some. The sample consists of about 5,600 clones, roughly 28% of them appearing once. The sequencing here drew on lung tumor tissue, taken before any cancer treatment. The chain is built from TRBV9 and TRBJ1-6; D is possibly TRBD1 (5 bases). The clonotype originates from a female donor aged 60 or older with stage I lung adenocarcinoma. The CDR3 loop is CASSVEGRSPLHF. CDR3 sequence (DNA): TGTGCCAGCAGCGTAGAGGGACGTTCACCCCTCCACTTT.